The clone carrying this T cell receptor beta chain was picked up many times. As yet, its antigen is unknown. The lymph nodes were axillary draining lymph nodes from breast cancer patients. This sample was taken from a study of breast tumors, draining lymph nodes, adjacent tissues. Findings of the study overall: Data fit most tumor T cells coming from lymph node, expanding in tumor. Tumor repertoires ranked between lymph nodes and nontumor tissue in diversity, with V and J gene preferences.

Germline CDR1 is MGHRA and CDR2 is YSYEKL. This CDR3 comprises 16 residues. Trimming shortened V by 1 base and J by 1 base, and 11 bases separated the two germline ends. From the multiplex PCR reads, TCRdb called clonotypes with MiXCR, one entry per CDR3 protein. The sample carries 150,000 to 200,000 distinct CDR3 sequences, around a third recorded once. This chain joins TRBV4-1 and TRBJ1-3; D remains ambiguous. The sequenced sample consisted of axillary lymph node tissue. The source of this sequence is a female donor with breast cancer. Some clones in this sample may be carry-over from other donors' samples. CDR3 sequence (DNA): TGCGCCAGCAGCCAAGTGCCGGGCAAGTCTGGAAACACCATATATTTT. Translating it yields CASSQVPGKSGNTIYF.